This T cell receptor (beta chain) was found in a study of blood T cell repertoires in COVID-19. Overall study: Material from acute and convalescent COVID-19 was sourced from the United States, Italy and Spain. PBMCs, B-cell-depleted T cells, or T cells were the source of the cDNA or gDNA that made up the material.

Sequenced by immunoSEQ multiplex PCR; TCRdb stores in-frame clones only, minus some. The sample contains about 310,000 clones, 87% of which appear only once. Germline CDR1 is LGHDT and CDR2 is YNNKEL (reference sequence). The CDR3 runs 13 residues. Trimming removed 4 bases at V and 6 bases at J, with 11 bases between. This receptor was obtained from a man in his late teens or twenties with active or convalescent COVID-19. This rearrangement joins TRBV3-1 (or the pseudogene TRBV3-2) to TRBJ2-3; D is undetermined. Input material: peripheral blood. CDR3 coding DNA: TGTGCCAGCAGCCGACCCTTCGGGGATACGCAGTATTTT. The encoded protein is CASSRPFGDTQYF.